This is a list of T cell receptor beta chains from one sample in a study of response to subunit inactivated influenza vaccine. One entry per CDR3 protein, called by TCRdb with MiXCR from the RT-PCR reads. The sample holds hundreds of thousands of distinct CDR3 sequences, 11% seen once. This sample was also put to use in a study of T cells expressing NK-cell markers.

Source: PBMCs from blood, taken on the day of vaccination. These receptors came from a man between 45 and 60 years old who received an inactivated influenza vaccine. CDR3s include the opening cysteine and the closing phenylalanine or tryptophan. A D gene is named only where the DNA matches it firmly. Clone size is not always given. Where it is, it says once, few, many or a class for expanded clones.

clone size: few
CDR3 length: 14
V gene: TRBV5-1
J gene: TRBJ2-5
D gene: TRBD1
CDR3 protein: CASSEWTGQETQYF
CDR3 DNA: TGCGCCAGCAGCGAATGGACAGGGCAGGAGACCCAGTACTTC

clone size: few
CDR3 length: 14
V gene: TRBV6-2/TRBV6-3
J gene: TRBJ2-7
D gene: TRBD1
CDR3 protein: CASSYGTGAREQYF
CDR3 DNA: TGTGCCAGCAGTTACGGGACAGGGGCCCGGGAGCAGTACTTC

clone size: -
CDR3 length: 14
V gene: TRBV12-3/TRBV12-4
J gene: TRBJ2-1
D gene: -
CDR3 protein: CASDPDGDYNEQFF
CDR3 DNA: TGTGCCAGCGATCCCGACGGAGATTACAATGAGCAGTTCTTC

clone size: -
CDR3 length: 14
V gene: TRBV10-3
J gene: TRBJ1-2
D gene: -
CDR3 protein: CAISGDGANYGYTF
CDR3 DNA: TGTGCCATCAGTGGGGACGGAGCTAACTATGGCTACACCTTC

clone size: -
CDR3 length: 14
V gene: TRBV20-1
J gene: TRBJ1-5
D gene: -
CDR3 protein: CSAPTGQPNQPQHF
CDR3 DNA: TGCAGTGCTCCAACGGGGCAGCCGAATCAGCCCCAGCATTTT

clone size: -
CDR3 length: 15
V gene: TRBV19
J gene: TRBJ2-3
D gene: -
CDR3 protein: CASTEGLSVTDTQYF
CDR3 DNA: TGTGCCAGTACAGAGGGACTTTCTGTCACAGATACGCAGTATTTT

clone size: many
CDR3 length: 15
V gene: TRBV15
J gene: TRBJ1-5
D gene: -
CDR3 protein: CATSRDFRGWQPQHF
CDR3 DNA: TGTGCCACCAGCAGAGATTTCAGGGGTTGGCAGCCCCAGCATTTT

clone size: many
CDR3 length: 14
V gene: TRBV29-1
J gene: TRBJ1-4
D gene: -
CDR3 protein: CSVFYPGLDEKLFF
CDR3 DNA: TGCAGCGTTTTTTATCCAGGTCTGGATGAAAAACTGTTTTTT

clone size: few
CDR3 length: 16
V gene: TRBV9
J gene: TRBJ2-3
D gene: TRBD2
CDR3 protein: CASNPTVGGGPDTQYF
CDR3 DNA: TGTGCCAGCAACCCAACGGTTGGGGGGGGACCTGATACGCAGTATTTT

clone size: -
CDR3 length: 14
V gene: TRBV20-1
J gene: TRBJ2-3
D gene: TRBD2
CDR3 protein: CSAPSGRAAGTQYF
CDR3 DNA: TGCAGTGCGCCTAGCGGGAGGGCCGCCGGTACGCAGTATTTT

clone size: few
CDR3 length: 17
V gene: TRBV4-2
J gene: TRBJ2-2
D gene: TRBD2
CDR3 protein: CASSQARGRGSTGELFF
CDR3 DNA: TGTGCCAGCAGCCAAGCGAGAGGGAGGGGAAGCACCGGGGAGCTGTTTTTT

clone size: few
CDR3 length: 16
V gene: TRBV10-3
J gene: TRBJ2-1
D gene: -
CDR3 protein: CAISETGRGTRNEQFF
CDR3 DNA: TGTGCCATCAGTGAGACGGGGCGAGGAACAAGGAATGAGCAGTTCTTC

clone size: many
CDR3 length: 15
V gene: TRBV4-2
J gene: TRBJ1-1
D gene: -
CDR3 protein: CASSQDLKGYTEAFF
CDR3 DNA: TGTGCCAGCAGCCAAGACCTCAAGGGGTACACTGAAGCTTTCTTT

clone size: few
CDR3 length: 16
V gene: TRBV2
J gene: TRBJ2-6
D gene: -
CDR3 protein: CASSAPDGSGANVLTF
CDR3 DNA: TGTGCCAGCAGTGCCCCGGACGGCTCTGGGGCCAACGTCCTGACTTTC

clone size: few
CDR3 length: 13
V gene: TRBV7-2
J gene: TRBJ2-1
D gene: TRBD2
CDR3 protein: CASTLAAYNEQFF
CDR3 DNA: TGTGCCAGCACGCTAGCGGCTTACAATGAGCAGTTCTTC

clone size: few
CDR3 length: 12
V gene: TRBV2
J gene: TRBJ2-7
D gene: -
CDR3 protein: CASSGGVGEQYF
CDR3 DNA: TGTGCCAGCAGTGGAGGGGTTGGCGAGCAGTACTTC

clone size: many
CDR3 length: 12
V gene: TRBV7-2
J gene: TRBJ2-2
D gene: -
CDR3 protein: CASSLVGGELFF
CDR3 DNA: TGTGCCAGCAGCTTAGTTGGCGGGGAGCTGTTTTTT

clone size: many
CDR3 length: 14
V gene: TRBV5-6
J gene: TRBJ1-5
D gene: TRBD1
CDR3 protein: CASSRQGTVQPQHF
CDR3 DNA: TGTGCCAGCAGCCGACAGGGGACTGTTCAGCCCCAGCATTTT

clone size: many
CDR3 length: 18
V gene: TRBV9
J gene: TRBJ2-1
D gene: TRBD2
CDR3 protein: CASSNSQVSGTSYNEQFF
CDR3 DNA: TGTGCCAGCAGCAACTCTCAGGTTAGCGGGACCTCCTACAATGAGCAGTTCTTC

clone size: -
CDR3 length: 14
V gene: TRBV28
J gene: TRBJ1-5
D gene: -
CDR3 protein: CASTSSSPNQPQHF
CDR3 DNA: TGTGCCAGCACTTCATCGTCTCCCAATCAGCCCCAGCATTTT

clone size: -
CDR3 length: 15
V gene: TRBV12-3/TRBV12-4
J gene: TRBJ2-1
D gene: -
CDR3 protein: CASSLSDGVYNEQFF
CDR3 DNA: TGTGCCAGCAGTTTATCCGACGGAGTATACAATGAGCAGTTCTTC

clone size: -
CDR3 length: 13
V gene: TRBV7-6
J gene: TRBJ2-1
D gene: -
CDR3 protein: CASSIQGVNEQFF
CDR3 DNA: TGTGCCAGCAGCATCCAGGGTGTCAATGAGCAGTTCTTC

clone size: -
CDR3 length: 15
V gene: TRBV9
J gene: TRBJ2-3
D gene: -
CDR3 protein: CASNDGAISTDTQYF
CDR3 DNA: TGTGCCAGCAATGACGGGGCGATTAGCACAGATACGCAGTATTTT

clone size: many
CDR3 length: 15
V gene: TRBV6-2/TRBV6-3
J gene: TRBJ2-3
D gene: TRBD2
CDR3 protein: CASSGLAGSTDTQYF
CDR3 DNA: TGTGCCAGCAGTGGACTAGCGGGCAGCACAGATACGCAGTATTTT

clone size: -
CDR3 length: 17
V gene: TRBV5-1
J gene: TRBJ2-1
D gene: TRBD2
CDR3 protein: CASSSSTGGGAYNEQFF
CDR3 DNA: TGCGCCAGCAGCTCATCCACGGGCGGGGGGGCGTACAATGAGCAGTTCTTC

clone size: many
CDR3 length: 14
V gene: TRBV6-5
J gene: TRBJ2-1
D gene: TRBD2
CDR3 protein: CASSWREAYNEQFF
CDR3 DNA: TGTGCCAGCAGTTGGCGGGAGGCCTACAATGAGCAGTTCTTC

clone size: -
CDR3 length: 15
V gene: TRBV5-5
J gene: TRBJ2-1
D gene: TRBD1
CDR3 protein: CASSYPGQGYNEQFF
CDR3 DNA: TGTGCCAGCAGCTACCCGGGACAGGGCTACAATGAGCAGTTCTTC

clone size: few
CDR3 length: 12
V gene: TRBV2
J gene: TRBJ2-1
D gene: -
CDR3 protein: CASSVGRAEQFF
CDR3 DNA: TGTGCCAGCAGTGTGGGCCGCGCGGAGCAGTTCTTC

clone size: few
CDR3 length: 12
V gene: TRBV2
J gene: TRBJ2-4
D gene: -
CDR3 protein: CASSVGGSIQYF
CDR3 DNA: TGTGCCAGCAGTGTAGGTGGTTCCATTCAGTACTTC

clone size: -
CDR3 length: 11
V gene: TRBV11-2
J gene: TRBJ2-2
D gene: -
CDR3 protein: CASSAHWELFF
CDR3 DNA: TGTGCCAGCAGCGCCCATTGGGAGCTGTTTTTT

clone size: few
CDR3 length: 14
V gene: TRBV20-1
J gene: TRBJ1-2
D gene: -
CDR3 protein: CSAREGLTNYGYTF
CDR3 DNA: TGCAGTGCTAGAGAAGGGCTAACTAACTATGGCTACACCTTC

clone size: few
CDR3 length: 11
V gene: TRBV9
J gene: TRBJ2-7
D gene: -
CDR3 protein: CAAGTQYEQYF
CDR3 DNA: TGTGCCGCGGGGACCCAATACGAGCAGTACTTC

clone size: few
CDR3 length: 14
V gene: TRBV5-1
J gene: TRBJ1-1
D gene: -
CDR3 protein: CASSRGGPDTEAFF
CDR3 DNA: TGCGCCAGCAGCAGGGGGGGCCCGGACACTGAAGCTTTCTTT

clone size: few
CDR3 length: 14
V gene: TRBV20-1
J gene: TRBJ2-1
D gene: -
CDR3 protein: CSAVHPSSYNEQFF
CDR3 DNA: TGCAGTGCTGTACACCCGAGCTCCTACAATGAGCAGTTCTTC

clone size: -
CDR3 length: 18
V gene: TRBV3-1
J gene: TRBJ2-3
D gene: TRBD1
CDR3 protein: CASSQGPPDRGPLDTQYF
CDR3 DNA: TGTGCCAGCAGCCAAGGCCCCCCCGACAGGGGGCCCTTAGATACGCAGTATTTT

clone size: few
CDR3 length: 16
V gene: TRBV2
J gene: TRBJ1-1
D gene: -
CDR3 protein: CASTEAGEGWNTEAFF
CDR3 DNA: TGTGCCAGCACTGAGGCAGGGGAGGGTTGGAACACTGAAGCTTTCTTT

clone size: -
CDR3 length: 14
V gene: TRBV10-3
J gene: TRBJ2-5
D gene: -
CDR3 protein: CAIRRDLTDQTQYF
CDR3 DNA: TGTGCCATCAGAAGGGACCTCACGGACCAGACCCAGTACTTC

clone size: many
CDR3 length: 11
V gene: TRBV20-1
J gene: TRBJ1-6
D gene: TRBD1
CDR3 protein: CSARWDSKHHF
CDR3 DNA: TGCAGTGCTCGCTGGGACAGTAAACACCACTTT

clone size: few
CDR3 length: 15
V gene: TRBV12-3/TRBV12-4
J gene: TRBJ2-2
D gene: -
CDR3 protein: CASSFAVLNTGELFF
CDR3 DNA: TGTGCCAGCAGTTTCGCGGTGTTAAACACCGGGGAGCTGTTTTTT

clone size: -
CDR3 length: 16
V gene: TRBV7-6
J gene: TRBJ2-7
D gene: -
CDR3 protein: CASSHQTSARGNEQYF
CDR3 DNA: TGTGCCAGCAGCCATCAGACGTCAGCGAGGGGGAACGAGCAGTACTTC

clone size: -
CDR3 length: 13
V gene: TRBV7-2
J gene: TRBJ2-5
D gene: -
CDR3 protein: CASSFAGLETQYF
CDR3 DNA: TGTGCCAGCAGCTTTGCGGGGTTGGAGACCCAGTACTTC

clone size: few
CDR3 length: 14
V gene: TRBV20-1
J gene: TRBJ2-5
D gene: -
CDR3 protein: CSASQRAKQETQYF
CDR3 DNA: TGCAGTGCTAGTCAGCGGGCTAAACAAGAGACCCAGTACTTC

clone size: few
CDR3 length: 14
V gene: TRBV28
J gene: TRBJ2-1
D gene: -
CDR3 protein: CASSAPPGYNEQFF
CDR3 DNA: TGTGCCAGCAGTGCCCCCCCCGGGTACAATGAGCAGTTCTTC

clone size: few
CDR3 length: 15
V gene: TRBV30
J gene: TRBJ2-4
D gene: TRBD1
CDR3 protein: CAWSYRGLAKNIQYF
CDR3 DNA: TGTGCCTGGAGCTACAGGGGGCTAGCCAAAAACATTCAGTACTTC

clone size: few
CDR3 length: 14
V gene: TRBV20-1
J gene: TRBJ1-5
D gene: -
CDR3 protein: CSARVGQNDQPQHF
CDR3 DNA: TGCAGTGCTAGAGTTGGACAGAATGATCAGCCCCAGCATTTT

clone size: -
CDR3 length: 14
V gene: TRBV5-1
J gene: TRBJ2-5
D gene: TRBD2
CDR3 protein: CASSFASGQETQYF
CDR3 DNA: TGCGCCAGCAGCTTTGCTAGCGGACAAGAGACCCAGTACTTC

clone size: -
CDR3 length: 15
V gene: TRBV9
J gene: TRBJ2-5
D gene: TRBD2
CDR3 protein: CASTPDGTSGANQYF
CDR3 DNA: TGTGCCAGCACCCCAGACGGGACTAGCGGGGCTAACCAGTACTTC

clone size: few
CDR3 length: 16
V gene: TRBV6-1
J gene: TRBJ2-1
D gene: -
CDR3 protein: CATAKGSPSSYNEQFF
CDR3 DNA: TGTGCCACCGCAAAGGGGTCGCCGAGCTCCTACAATGAGCAGTTCTTC

clone size: few
CDR3 length: 14
V gene: TRBV12-3/TRBV12-4
J gene: TRBJ2-7
D gene: TRBD1
CDR3 protein: CASKITGGAYEQYF
CDR3 DNA: TGTGCCAGCAAGATTACAGGGGGCGCCTACGAGCAGTACTTC